This paragraph reports one TCR beta chain. Its antigen remains unknown. These data are taken from a study of cytomegalovirus exposure and HLA in healthy donors. Findings of the study overall: In a later analysis, CMV-associated beta chains were mostly HLA-associated, it appeared.

Use of 60 Vbeta and 13 Jbeta primers characterized the PCR. Sequencing was performed with immunoSEQ multiplex PCR; in TCRdb, only in-frame clones are kept and a portion is missing. The sample yields some 140,000 clones, about 85% seen once. The J segment lost 4 bases and the V segment lost 7 bases, leaving 6 bases of the junction unmatched. The CDR3 contains 13 residues. Germline CDR1 is MNHNS and CDR2 is SASEGT. Sequencing input: PBMCs. The source is a young man in good health and CMV-seropositive. The V call is TRBV6-1, the J call TRBJ2-5; 7 bases align to TRBD1. The CDR3 region has the DNA TGTGCCAGCAACATCAGGGGGACAGAGACCCAGTACTTC. It encodes CASNIRGTETQYF.